This is a list of T cell receptor beta chains from one sample in a study of shared clonotypes between healthy human individuals. The table came from immunoSEQ multiplex PCR; TCRdb's copy has only in-frame clones and leaves some out. The sample includes about 2.4 million clones, around nine tenths of them seen just once. The sample taken for sequencing was naive CD4+ T cells sorted from blood. The receptors were gathered from a man in his late teens or twenties in good health. The CDR3 runs from the conserved cysteine through the conserved F or W. Each record gives: J gene, V gene, clone size, D gene, CDR3 protein, CDR3 DNA. The D gene is left open where the match is weak. The listing skips clone size in some rows; elsewhere it reads once, few, many or a size class.

j_call: TRBJ2-2; v_call: TRBV27; clone_size: NA; d_call: TRBD2; cdr3_aa: CASSRERTSGNTGELFF; cdr3_nt: TGTGCCAGCAGCCGAGAAAGGACTAGCGGGAACACCGGGGAGCTGTTTTTT
j_call: TRBJ1-1; v_call: TRBV7-6; clone_size: few; d_call: NA; cdr3_aa: CASGSAPNTEAFF; cdr3_nt: TGTGCCAGCGGGTCAGCACCGAACACTGAAGCTTTCTTT
j_call: TRBJ2-7; v_call: TRBV30; clone_size: NA; d_call: NA; cdr3_aa: CAWSAYRGATSYEQYF; cdr3_nt: TGTGCCTGGAGTGCCTACCGTGGGGCCACCTCCTACGAGCAGTACTTC
j_call: TRBJ1-5; v_call: TRBV30; clone_size: NA; d_call: TRBD1; cdr3_aa: CAWGGQGGQPQHF; cdr3_nt: TGTGCCTGGGGTGGACAGGGAGGACAGCCCCAGCATTTT
j_call: TRBJ1-3; v_call: TRBV5-1; clone_size: once; d_call: TRBD1; cdr3_aa: CASSLTGDGNTIYF; cdr3_nt: TGCGCCAGCAGCTTGACAGGGGACGGAAACACCATATATTTT
j_call: TRBJ2-7; v_call: TRBV27; clone_size: once; d_call: TRBD1; cdr3_aa: CASSFGQGTTYEQYF; cdr3_nt: TGTGCCAGCAGTTTCGGACAGGGAACTACCTACGAGCAGTACTTC
j_call: TRBJ2-1; v_call: TRBV28; clone_size: NA; d_call: NA; cdr3_aa: CASSPIGTKQFF; cdr3_nt: TGTGCCAGCAGTCCCATAGGTACGAAGCAGTTCTTC
j_call: TRBJ2-3; v_call: TRBV7-3; clone_size: NA; d_call: TRBD2; cdr3_aa: CASGELAGGIDTQYF; cdr3_nt: TGTGCCAGCGGGGAACTAGCGGGGGGAATAGATACGCAGTATTTT
j_call: TRBJ2-7; v_call: TRBV5-8; clone_size: NA; d_call: NA; cdr3_aa: CASSLDPGSHEQYF; cdr3_nt: TGTGCCAGCAGCTTGGACCCAGGTTCCCACGAGCAGTACTTC
j_call: TRBJ2-2; v_call: TRBV6-1; clone_size: NA; d_call: NA; cdr3_aa: CASRGTANTGELFF; cdr3_nt: TGTGCCAGCAGAGGGACGGCGAACACCGGGGAGCTGTTTTTT
j_call: TRBJ2-5; v_call: TRBV15; clone_size: NA; d_call: NA; cdr3_aa: CATSRAQQGETQYF; cdr3_nt: TGTGCCACCAGCAGAGCCCAACAAGGAGAGACCCAGTACTTC
j_call: TRBJ1-1; v_call: TRBV10-3; clone_size: NA; d_call: NA; cdr3_aa: CAIRGLGQNTEAFF; cdr3_nt: TGTGCCATCAGGGGATTGGGACAGAACACTGAAGCTTTCTTT
j_call: TRBJ1-5; v_call: TRBV10-3; clone_size: NA; d_call: NA; cdr3_aa: CAISGTRQPNQPQHF; cdr3_nt: TGTGCCATCAGTGGGACCCGACAGCCCAATCAGCCCCAGCATTTT
j_call: TRBJ2-7; v_call: TRBV10-3; clone_size: NA; d_call: TRBD2; cdr3_aa: CAISPGTSGRSDSSYEQYF; cdr3_nt: TGTGCCATCAGTCCCGGGACTAGCGGGAGGTCCGATTCCTCCTACGAGCAGTACTTC
j_call: TRBJ2-1; v_call: TRBV2; clone_size: NA; d_call: NA; cdr3_aa: CASSEVHEQFF; cdr3_nt: TGTGCCAGCAGTGAAGTACATGAGCAGTTCTTC
j_call: TRBJ1-1; v_call: TRBV16; clone_size: once; d_call: NA; cdr3_aa: CASSQSAGNTEAFF; cdr3_nt: TGTGCCAGCAGCCAATCCGCGGGGAACACTGAAGCTTTCTTT
j_call: TRBJ2-1; v_call: TRBV7-9; clone_size: NA; d_call: TRBD2; cdr3_aa: CASLAGGLTSLYEQFF; cdr3_nt: TGTGCCAGCCTGGCGGGAGGGTTGACTAGTTTGTATGAGCAGTTCTTC
j_call: TRBJ2-7; v_call: TRBV28; clone_size: NA; d_call: TRBD1; cdr3_aa: CASSGTATAYEQYF; cdr3_nt: TGTGCCAGCAGTGGGACAGCCACCGCCTACGAGCAGTACTTC
j_call: TRBJ2-7; v_call: TRBV18; clone_size: NA; d_call: NA; cdr3_aa: CASSPPGSRGSYEQYF; cdr3_nt: TGTGCCAGCTCACCACCGGGGAGCAGGGGTTCCTACGAGCAGTACTTC
j_call: TRBJ1-2; v_call: TRBV6-5; clone_size: NA; d_call: TRBD1; cdr3_aa: CASRYRDRGGYGYTF; cdr3_nt: TGTGCCAGCAGATACCGGGACAGGGGGGGGTATGGCTACACCTTC
j_call: TRBJ1-6; v_call: TRBV9; clone_size: NA; d_call: NA; cdr3_aa: CASSVGLSSYNSPLHF; cdr3_nt: TGTGCCAGCAGCGTAGGGTTGAGCTCCTATAATTCACCCCTCCACTTT
j_call: TRBJ1-5; v_call: TRBV19; clone_size: NA; d_call: NA; cdr3_aa: CASSWALRAQKENQPQHF; cdr3_nt: TGTGCCAGTAGTTGGGCCCTCAGGGCCCAAAAGGAAAATCAGCCCCAGCATTTT
j_call: TRBJ1-1; v_call: TRBV27; clone_size: NA; d_call: TRBD1; cdr3_aa: CASSIQGAGTEAFF; cdr3_nt: TGTGCCAGCAGTATACAGGGGGCGGGTACTGAAGCTTTCTTT
j_call: TRBJ1-6; v_call: TRBV19; clone_size: NA; d_call: TRBD1; cdr3_aa: CAAASMGQGASPLHF; cdr3_nt: TGTGCCGCTGCGTCTATGGGACAGGGGGCTTCACCCCTCCACTTT
j_call: TRBJ1-5; v_call: TRBV5-1; clone_size: few; d_call: NA; cdr3_aa: CASSLEGELNQPQHF; cdr3_nt: TGCGCCAGCAGCTTGGAGGGAGAATTAAATCAGCCCCAGCATTTT
j_call: TRBJ1-5; v_call: TRBV19; clone_size: NA; d_call: NA; cdr3_aa: CASSIMGPYSNQPQHF; cdr3_nt: TGTGCCAGTAGTATAATGGGACCTTATAGCAATCAGCCCCAGCATTTT
j_call: TRBJ1-5; v_call: TRBV4-1; clone_size: NA; d_call: NA; cdr3_aa: CASSQEGVRNQPQHF; cdr3_nt: TGCGCCAGCAGCCAAGAGGGTGTGCGCAATCAGCCCCAGCATTTT
j_call: TRBJ2-2; v_call: TRBV19; clone_size: once; d_call: NA; cdr3_aa: CASSIEGPPGPGELFF; cdr3_nt: TGTGCCAGTAGTATAGAGGGCCCCCCGGGACCCGGGGAGCTGTTTTTT